This is a list of T cell receptor beta chains from one sample in a study of CD8+CD57+ T cells in acquired aplastic anemia. TCRdb independently ran MiXCR on the reads; one entry per CDR3 protein. The data hold under 200,000 distinct CDR3 sequences, with under 75% observed a single time. Sequencing input: sorted CD4+, CD8+, or CD8+CD57+ T cells (not recorded which) from PBMCs. Every receptor here comes from a human donor in good health. Each CDR3 is given without its conserved first and last residue. A row's size may be missing; if present it is once, few, many or a size class.

TRBV7-9	TRBJ2-3	few	ASSDPGGTDTQY
TRBV2	TRBJ1-2	many	ASTLARAGLGYT
TRBV19	TRBJ2-5	-	ASSNPPTGKTQETQY
TRBV7-2	TRBJ2-7	-	ASSPKTSYEQY
TRBV6-6	TRBJ1-6	-	ASSYTGEHSPLH
TRBV7-9	TRBJ2-2	many	ASTHRVVGELF
TRBV5-6	TRBJ2-3	-	ASSVLAEPSTDTQY
TRBV7-9	TRBJ2-3	many	ASSPIEGGNTQY
TRBV15	TRBJ2-1	-	ATSRDITGANWF
TRBV4-3	TRBJ2-7	-	ASSQMGLAGGYEQY
TRBV9	TRBJ2-3	once	ASSVEGGGGIDTQY
TRBV2	TRBJ2-3	-	ATSAAVSTDTQY
TRBV5-1	TRBJ2-5	-	ASSLIGYQETQY
TRBV7-8	TRBJ2-3	-	ASSPLGAARPTDTQY
TRBV19	TRBJ1-5	-	ASRGGQINQPQH
TRBV15	TRBJ1-5	many	ATSRTDQPQH
TRBV19	TRBJ2-2	-	ASSMDRAGGELF
TRBV27	TRBJ2-7	-	ASSISGTAHTYEQY
TRBV5-1	TRBJ2-5	-	ASSPHTGGVETQY
TRBV2	TRBJ2-2	few	ASSEGTNTGELF
TRBV7-9	TRBJ2-7	few	ASSHWDGPYEQY
TRBV2	TRBJ1-2	-	ASSERGGAYGYT
TRBV14	TRBJ2-2	-	ASRSTSGGLNTGELF
TRBV29-1	TRBJ2-7	-	SSPGQDYEQY